The next 15 T cell receptor beta chains were all read from a single sample in a study of OX40 agonist ivuxolimab in advanced cancers. Data came from immunoSEQ multiplex PCR; TCRdb stores just in-frame clones and leaves some out. This sample has fewer than 90,000 clones, with roughly 90% found just once. This sample comprised CD4+ or CD8+ T cells sorted from blood, obtained in a trial of the OX40 agonist ivuxolimab. The origin of the receptors is an adult with an advanced solid tumor such as melanoma, head and neck, liver or kidney cancer.

The chain links TRBV7-9 to TRBJ2-1, with TRBD2 identical over 15 bases. The CDR3 extends over 16 amino acids. J gave up 10 bases and V 5 bases, and 9 bases lay outside the gene matches. Germline CDR1 SEHNR, CDR2 FQNEAQ (reference sequence). The CDR3 reads CASSPWTSGRVGEQFF. The CDR3 region has the DNA TGTGCCAGCAGCCCCTGGACTAGCGGGAGGGTGGGGGAGCAGTTCTTC.

Only a few counts were recorded for this clone. V and J are TRBV5-6 and TRBJ1-1, with D perhaps matching TRBD1 (5 bases). The V gene lost 6 bases and the J gene lost 2 bases, with 14 bases spanning the gap. The germline CDR1 and CDR2 sequences are SGHDT and YYEEEE. CDR3 length equals 14 residues. The CDR3 DNA is TGTGCCAGCACCAAACCCCAGGGAAACACTGAAGCTTTCTTT. Translating it yields CASTKPQGNTEAFF. Using reference TRBV5-6 and TRBJ1-1 for the parts outside the CDR3, the full variable domain is DAGVTQSPTHLIKTRGQQVTLRCSPKSGHDTVSWYQQALGQGPQFIFQYYEEEERQRGNFPDRFSGHQFPNYSSELNVNALLLGDSALYLCASTKPQGNTEAFFGQGTRLTVV.

The chain is built from TRBV2 and TRBJ1-4; 7 bases map to TRBD1. This CDR3 is built from 14 residues. From germline, CDR1 is SNHLY and CDR2 FYNNEI. J gave up 5 bases and V 7 bases, and 7 bases lay outside the gene matches. Here the CDR3 DNA reads TGTGCCAGCAAATTCCAGGGGGGCAATGAAAAACTGTTTTTT. The encoded protein is CASKFQGGNEKLFF.

The chain couples TRBV30 to TRBJ1-4; possibly TRBD1 for D (6 bases). V lost 2 bases, J lost 6 bases, and 16 bases lay in between. Per germline, CDR1 GTSNPN and CDR2 SVGIG (reference sequence). The CDR3 sequence is 15 residues long. CDR3 residues: CAWSLGRGGDEKLFF. CDR3 sequence (DNA): TGTGCCTGGAGTCTTGGCAGGGGCGGCGATGAAAAACTGTTTTTT.

This chain connects TRBV10-3 to TRBJ2-7; no definite D call. Germline V gene sequence: CDR1 ENHRY, CDR2 SYGVKD. CDR3 length equals 14 residues. V was pared by 7 bases and J by 2 bases, with 15 bases between. CDR3 in DNA: TGTGCCATCAAGCTGTCAGAAGCCACCTACGAGCAGTACTTC. The encoded protein is CAIKLSEATYEQYF.

This CDR3 reads CASSSRGEWYTEAFF. The CDR3 DNA reads as TGTGCCAGCAGTTCAAGGGGGGAGTGGTACACTGAAGCTTTCTTT. The rearrangement joins TRBV25-1 to TRBJ1-1, with a weak D call TRBD1 (6 bases). Germline-derived CDR1 and CDR2 are MGHDK and SYGVNS. Deletions cut 5 bases from V and 3 bases from J, with 16 bases between. The CDR3 extends over 15 amino acids.

The chain employs TRBV7-9 and TRBJ1-5; perhaps TRBD1 as D (5 bases). Between the trimmed V and J ends, which lost 5 bases and 9 bases, there was a span of 23 bases. The CDR3 loop spans 16 amino acids. Germline CDR1 SEHNR, CDR2 FQNEAQ (reference sequence). The CDR3 reads CASSPLGDGGRRPQHF. The CDR3 DNA follows: TGTGCCAGCAGCCCCCTAGGTGACGGGGGTCGAAGGCCCCAGCATTTT.

The chain links TRBV7-9 to TRBJ2-7; 7 nucleotides match TRBD2. The CDR3 is made up of 13 amino acids. The V and J ends lost 4 bases and 3 bases, in that order; junction bases with no gene match: 3. Germline assignment: CDR1 SEHNR and CDR2 FQNEAQ (reference sequence). The CDR3 bases are TGTGCCAGCAGCTACCCTAGCGGCTACGAGCAGTACTTC. Its protein product is CASSYPSGYEQYF.

This clone showed up just once. The chain is built from TRBV5-1 and TRBJ2-2, with D hard to call. In germline, CDR1 is SGHRS, CDR2 YFSETQ. The V end was cut by 2 bases, the J end by 3 bases, with 11 bases between. This CDR3 is 15 amino acids long. The CDR3 nucleotides are TGCGCCAGCAGCTTAAACGGCAAGTACACCGGGGAGCTGTTTTTT. Translation gives CASSLNGKYTGELFF.

The V gene is TRBV5-4, the J gene TRBJ1-1, with D uncertain. Germline CDR1 reads SGHNT; CDR2 reads YYREEE (reference sequence). The CDR3 consists of 14 residues. The germline V and J ends were trimmed by 4 bases and 1 base, with 11 bases remaining between them. The CDR3 reads CASSHHDKNTEAFF. The CDR3, as DNA: TGTGCCAGCAGCCATCATGACAAGAACACTGAAGCTTTCTTT.

The chain is built from TRBV27 and TRBJ2-5, with 7 bases lining up with TRBD2. The J call is uncertain, as TRBJ2-7 better fits the DNA end. CDR1 is MNHEY and CDR2 is SMNVEV in the germline V gene (reference sequence). This CDR3 is 14 amino acids long. CDR3 DNA: TGTGCCAGCAGTACCCTAGCGGAGTCCTACGAGCAGTACTTC. This sequence encodes CASSTLAESYEQYF.

The chain carries TRBV6-6 and TRBJ1-4; TRBD1 aligns across 9 bases. CDR1 is MNHNY and CDR2 is SVGAGI in the germline V gene (reference sequence). Trimming took 7 bases from V and 8 from J; bases not matched to a gene: 8. CDR3 length: 14 amino acids. CDR3 DNA: TGTGCCAGCATTGAGGGACAGGGTAACGAAAAACTGTTTTTT. Translating gives CASIEGQGNEKLFF.

The chain is built from TRBV18 and TRBJ1-1; D is unclear. The CDR3 spans 16 residues. Per germline, CDR1 KGHSH and CDR2 LQKENI. Trimming removed 3 bases at V and 1 base at J, with 15 bases between. This CDR3 reads CASSPPNQGPNTEAFF. The CDR3 nucleotides read TGTGCCAGCTCACCTCCCAATCAAGGGCCGAACACTGAAGCTTTCTTT.

This clone was seen a single time. The chain links TRBV19 to TRBJ2-3, with D possibly being TRBD2 (6 bases). V dropped 5 bases and J dropped 2 bases, with 20 bases sitting between them. The CDR3 extends over 17 amino acids. The germline V gene encodes CDR1 LNHDA and CDR2 SQIVND (reference sequence). The CDR3 nucleotides are TGTGCCAGTAGTCCCCGTGGGACTCGTCGGATCACAGATACGCAGTATTTT. It is translated as CASSPRGTRRITDTQYF.

V usage is TRBV28 and J usage is TRBJ2-7; 8 bases are shared with TRBD1. After removal of 8 bases from V and 2 bases from J, the junction contained 8 bases not matched to a gene. Germline CDR1 is MDHEN and CDR2 is SYDVKM. The CDR3 totals 14 residues. The CDR3 DNA sequence: TGTGCCAGCTCAACCGGGACAGGCACCTACGAGCAGTACTTC. Translating gives CASSTGTGTYEQYF.